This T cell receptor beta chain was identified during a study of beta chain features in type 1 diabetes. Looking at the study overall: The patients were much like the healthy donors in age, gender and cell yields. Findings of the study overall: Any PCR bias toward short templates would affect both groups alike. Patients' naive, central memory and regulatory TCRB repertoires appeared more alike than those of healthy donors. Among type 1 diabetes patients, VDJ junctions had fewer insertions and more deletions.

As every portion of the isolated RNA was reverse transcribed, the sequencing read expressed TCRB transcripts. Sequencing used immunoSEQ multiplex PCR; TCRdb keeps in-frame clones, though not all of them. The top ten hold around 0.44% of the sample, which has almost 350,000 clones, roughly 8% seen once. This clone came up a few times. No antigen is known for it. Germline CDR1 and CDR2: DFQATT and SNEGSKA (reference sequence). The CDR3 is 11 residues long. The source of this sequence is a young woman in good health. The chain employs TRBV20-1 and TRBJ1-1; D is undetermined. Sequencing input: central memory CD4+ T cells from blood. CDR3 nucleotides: TGCAGGCCTGCCTCTGGAACCGAAGCTTTCTTT. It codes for CRPASGTEAFF.